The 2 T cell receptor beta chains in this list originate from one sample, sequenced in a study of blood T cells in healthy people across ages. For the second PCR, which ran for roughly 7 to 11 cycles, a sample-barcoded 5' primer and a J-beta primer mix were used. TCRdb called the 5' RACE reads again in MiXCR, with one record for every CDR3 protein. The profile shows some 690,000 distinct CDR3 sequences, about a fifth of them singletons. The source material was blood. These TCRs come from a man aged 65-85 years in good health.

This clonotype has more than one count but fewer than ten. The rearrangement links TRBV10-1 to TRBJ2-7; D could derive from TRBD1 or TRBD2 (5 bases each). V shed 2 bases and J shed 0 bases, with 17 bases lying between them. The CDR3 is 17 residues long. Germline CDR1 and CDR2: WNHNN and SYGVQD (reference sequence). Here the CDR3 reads CASSEPIYRDRSYEQYF. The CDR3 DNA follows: TGCGCCAGCAGTGAGCCCATTTACCGGGACCGCTCCTACGAGCAGTACTTC.

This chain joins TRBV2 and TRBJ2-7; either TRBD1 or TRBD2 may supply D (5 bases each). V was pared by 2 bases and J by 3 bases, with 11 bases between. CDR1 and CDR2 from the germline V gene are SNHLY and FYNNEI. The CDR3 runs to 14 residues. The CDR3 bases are TGTGCCAGCAGTGAACGGGGCAGGAACTACGAGCAGTACTTC. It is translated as CASSERGRNYEQYF.